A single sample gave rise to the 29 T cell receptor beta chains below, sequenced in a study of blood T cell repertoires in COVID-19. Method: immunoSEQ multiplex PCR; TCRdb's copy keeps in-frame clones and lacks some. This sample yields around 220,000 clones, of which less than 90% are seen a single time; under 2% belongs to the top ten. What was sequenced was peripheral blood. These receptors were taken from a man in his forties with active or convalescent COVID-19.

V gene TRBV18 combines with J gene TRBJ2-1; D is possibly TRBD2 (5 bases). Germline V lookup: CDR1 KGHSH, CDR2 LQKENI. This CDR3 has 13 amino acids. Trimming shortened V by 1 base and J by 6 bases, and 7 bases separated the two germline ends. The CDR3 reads CASSPRGFNEQFF. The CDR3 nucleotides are TGTGCCAGCTCACCACGCGGGTTCAATGAGCAGTTCTTC.

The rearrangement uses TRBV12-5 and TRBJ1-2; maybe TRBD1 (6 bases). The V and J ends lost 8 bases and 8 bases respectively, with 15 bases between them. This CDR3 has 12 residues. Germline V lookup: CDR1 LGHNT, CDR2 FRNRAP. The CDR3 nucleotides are TGTGCTAGTACTTCAGGGGCTTACGGCTACACCTTC. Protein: CASTSGAYGYTF.

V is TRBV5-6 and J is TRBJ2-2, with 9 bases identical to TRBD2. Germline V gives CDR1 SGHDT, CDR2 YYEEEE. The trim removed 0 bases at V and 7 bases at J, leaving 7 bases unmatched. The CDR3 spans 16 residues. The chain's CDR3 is CASSLVASGKSGELFF. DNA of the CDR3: TGTGCCAGCAGCTTGGTCGCTAGCGGGAAGAGCGGGGAGCTGTTTTTT.

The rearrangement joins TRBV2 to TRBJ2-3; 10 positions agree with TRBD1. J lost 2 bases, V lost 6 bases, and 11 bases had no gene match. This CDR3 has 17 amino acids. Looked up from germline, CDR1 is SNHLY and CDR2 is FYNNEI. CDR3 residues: CASRAGTGDDLTDTQYF. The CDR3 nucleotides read TGTGCCAGCAGAGCCGGGACAGGGGACGACCTCACAGATACGCAGTATTTT. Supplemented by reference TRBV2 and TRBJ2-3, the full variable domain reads EPEVTQTPSHQVTQMGQEVILRCVPISNHLYFYWYRQILGQKVEFLVSFYNNEISEKSEIFDDQFSVERPDGSNFTLKIRSTKLEDSAMYFCASRAGTGDDLTDTQYFGPGTRLTVL.

CDR3 protein: CASRQTGVETQYF. The DNA for the CDR3 is TGTGCCAGCAGACAGACGGGAGTCGAGACCCAGTACTTC. J is TRBJ2-5 and V is TRBV6-5; D may be TRBD2 (6 bases). Germline CDR1 and CDR2: MNHEY and SVGAGI. V lost 6 bases to trimming and J lost 5 bases, with 13 bases between them. CDR3 length: 13 amino acids.

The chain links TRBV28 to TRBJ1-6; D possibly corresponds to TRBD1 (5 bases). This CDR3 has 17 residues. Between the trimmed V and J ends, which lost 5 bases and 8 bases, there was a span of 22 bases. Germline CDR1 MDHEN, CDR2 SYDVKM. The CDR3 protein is CASSVLGALTLDSPLHF. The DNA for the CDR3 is TGTGCCAGCAGTGTTTTAGGGGCCCTTACGCTGGATTCACCCCTCCACTTT.

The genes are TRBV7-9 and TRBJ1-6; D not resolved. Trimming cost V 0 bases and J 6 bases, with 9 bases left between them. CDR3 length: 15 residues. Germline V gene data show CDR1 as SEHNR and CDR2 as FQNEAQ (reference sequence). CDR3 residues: CASSLASVINSPLHF. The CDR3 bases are TGTGCCAGCAGCTTAGCGTCGGTAATTAATTCACCCCTCCACTTT.

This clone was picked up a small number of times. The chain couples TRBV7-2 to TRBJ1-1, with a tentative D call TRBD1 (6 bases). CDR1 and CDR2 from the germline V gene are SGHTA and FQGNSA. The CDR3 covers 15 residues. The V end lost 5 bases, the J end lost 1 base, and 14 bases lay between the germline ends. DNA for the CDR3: TGTGCCAGCAGCCAATGGACAGTTAGGAACACTGAAGCTTTCTTT. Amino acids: CASSQWTVRNTEAFF.

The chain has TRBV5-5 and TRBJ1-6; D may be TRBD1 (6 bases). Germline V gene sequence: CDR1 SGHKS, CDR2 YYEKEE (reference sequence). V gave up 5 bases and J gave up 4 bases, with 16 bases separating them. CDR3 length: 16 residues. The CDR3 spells CASSLDSQEYNSPLHF. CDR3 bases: TGTGCCAGCAGTCTGGACAGTCAAGAATATAATTCACCCCTCCACTTT.

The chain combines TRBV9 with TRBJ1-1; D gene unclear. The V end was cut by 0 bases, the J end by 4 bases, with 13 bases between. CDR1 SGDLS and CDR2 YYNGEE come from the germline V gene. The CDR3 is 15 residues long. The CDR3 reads CASSVGGGWGTEAFF. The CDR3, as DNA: TGTGCCAGCAGCGTAGGGGGAGGGTGGGGCACTGAAGCTTTCTTT.

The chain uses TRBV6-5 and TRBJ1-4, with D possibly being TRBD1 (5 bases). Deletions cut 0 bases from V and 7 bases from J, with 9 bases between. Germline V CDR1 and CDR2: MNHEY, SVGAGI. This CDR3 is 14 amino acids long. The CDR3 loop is CASSYSPGGEKLFF. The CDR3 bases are TGTGCCAGCAGTTACTCGCCCGGGGGTGAAAAACTGTTTTTT.

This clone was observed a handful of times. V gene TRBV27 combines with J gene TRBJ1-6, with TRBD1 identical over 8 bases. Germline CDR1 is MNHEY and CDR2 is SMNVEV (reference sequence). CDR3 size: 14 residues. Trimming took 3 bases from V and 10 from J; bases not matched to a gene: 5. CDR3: CASSFTDRDSPLHF. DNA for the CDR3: TGTGCCAGCAGTTTCACGGACAGGGACTCACCCCTCCACTTT.

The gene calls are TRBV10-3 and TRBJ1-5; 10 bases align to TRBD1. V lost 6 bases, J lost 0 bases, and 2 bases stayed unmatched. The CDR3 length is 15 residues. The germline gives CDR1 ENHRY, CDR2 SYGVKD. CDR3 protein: CAISRDRGSNQPQHF. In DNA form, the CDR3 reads TGTGCCATCAGCCGGGACAGGGGTAGCAATCAGCCCCAGCATTTT.

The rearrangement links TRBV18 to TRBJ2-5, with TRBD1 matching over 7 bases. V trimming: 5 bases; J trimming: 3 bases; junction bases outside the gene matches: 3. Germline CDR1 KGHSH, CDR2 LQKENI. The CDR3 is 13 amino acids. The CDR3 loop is CASSSGQKETQYF. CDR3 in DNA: TGTGCCAGCTCATCGGGACAGAAAGAGACCCAGTACTTC.

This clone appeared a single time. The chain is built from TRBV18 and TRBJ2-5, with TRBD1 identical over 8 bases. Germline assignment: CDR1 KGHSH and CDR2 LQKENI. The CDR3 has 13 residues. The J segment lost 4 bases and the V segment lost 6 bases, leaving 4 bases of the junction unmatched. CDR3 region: CASSGTGGETQYF. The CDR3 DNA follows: TGTGCCAGCTCGGGTACAGGGGGAGAGACCCAGTACTTC.

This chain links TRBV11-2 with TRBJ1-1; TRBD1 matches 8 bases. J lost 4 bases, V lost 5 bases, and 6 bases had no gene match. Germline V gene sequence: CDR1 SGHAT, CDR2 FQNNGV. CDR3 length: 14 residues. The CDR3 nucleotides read TGTGCCAGCAGCCCGTGGACAGGGAGCACTGAAGCTTTCTTT. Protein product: CASSPWTGSTEAFF.

The CDR3 protein is CASSGLAGGQETQYF. Here the CDR3 DNA reads TGTGCCAGCAGTGGACTAGCGGGGGGCCAAGAGACCCAGTACTTC. The chain combines TRBV27 with TRBJ2-5; 14 bases are shared with TRBD2. The CDR3 sequence is 15 residues long. Germline lookup yields CDR1 MNHEY and CDR2 SMNVEV (reference sequence). Trimming at V came to 5 bases and at J to 1 base, leaving 0 bases not matched to a gene.

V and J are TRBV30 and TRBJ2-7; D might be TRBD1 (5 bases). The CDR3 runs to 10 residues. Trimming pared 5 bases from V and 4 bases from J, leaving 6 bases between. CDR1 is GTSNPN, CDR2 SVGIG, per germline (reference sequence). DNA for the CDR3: TGTGCCTGGGGACAATACGAGCAGTACTTC. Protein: CAWGQYEQYF.

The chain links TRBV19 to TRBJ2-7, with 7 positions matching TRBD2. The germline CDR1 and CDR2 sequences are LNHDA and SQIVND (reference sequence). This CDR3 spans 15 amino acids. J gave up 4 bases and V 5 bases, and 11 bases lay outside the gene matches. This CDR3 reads CASSPPGRPLYEQYF. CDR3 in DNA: TGTGCCAGTAGTCCCCCCGGGAGGCCCCTGTACGAGCAGTACTTC.

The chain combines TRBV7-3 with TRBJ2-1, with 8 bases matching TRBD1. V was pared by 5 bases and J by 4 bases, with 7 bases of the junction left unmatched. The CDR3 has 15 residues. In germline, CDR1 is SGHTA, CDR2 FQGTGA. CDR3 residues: CASSRGTGAYNEQFF. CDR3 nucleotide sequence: TGTGCCAGCAGCCGCGGGACAGGCGCTTACAATGAGCAGTTCTTC.

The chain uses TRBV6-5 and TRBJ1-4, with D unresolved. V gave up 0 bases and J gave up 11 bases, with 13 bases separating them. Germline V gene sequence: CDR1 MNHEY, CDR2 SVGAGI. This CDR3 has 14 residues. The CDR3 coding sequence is TGTGCCAGCAGTTACTCGAATTCCGGTGAGAAACTGTTTTTT. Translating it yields CASSYSNSGEKLFF.

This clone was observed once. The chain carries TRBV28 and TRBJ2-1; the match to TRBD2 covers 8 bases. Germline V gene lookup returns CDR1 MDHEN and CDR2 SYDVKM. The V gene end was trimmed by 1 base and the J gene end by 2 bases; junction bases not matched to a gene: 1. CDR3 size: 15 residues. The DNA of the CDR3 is TGTGCCAGCAGTTTATTGCGGGGGGCCTACAATGAGCAGTTCTTC. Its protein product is CASSLLRGAYNEQFF.

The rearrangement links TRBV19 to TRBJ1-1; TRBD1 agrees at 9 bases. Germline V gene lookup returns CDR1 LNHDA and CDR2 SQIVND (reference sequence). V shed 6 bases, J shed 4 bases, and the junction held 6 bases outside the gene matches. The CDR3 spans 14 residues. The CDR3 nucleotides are TGTGCCAGTAGCCGGGACAGGGTCGGCACTGAAGCTTTCTTT. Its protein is CASSRDRVGTEAFF. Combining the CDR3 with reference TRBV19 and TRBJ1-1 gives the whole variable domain DGGITQSPKYLFRKEGQNVTLSCEQNLNHDAMYWYRQDPGQGLRLIYYSQIVNDFQKGDIAEGYSVSREKKESFPLTVTSAQKNPTAFYLCASSRDRVGTEAFFGQGTRLTVV.

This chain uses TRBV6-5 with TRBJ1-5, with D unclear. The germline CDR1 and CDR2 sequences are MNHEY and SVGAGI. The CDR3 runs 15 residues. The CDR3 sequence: CATLEGGNSNQPQHF. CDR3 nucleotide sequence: TGTGCAACATTAGAAGGCGGGAATAGCAATCAGCCCCAGCATTTT.

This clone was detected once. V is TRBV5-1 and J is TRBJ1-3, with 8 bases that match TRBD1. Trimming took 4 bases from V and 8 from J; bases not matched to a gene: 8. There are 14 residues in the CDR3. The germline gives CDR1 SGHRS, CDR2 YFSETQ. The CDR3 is CASSLDRAFDTIYF. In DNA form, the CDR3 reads TGCGCCAGCAGCCTGGACAGGGCCTTTGACACCATATATTTT.

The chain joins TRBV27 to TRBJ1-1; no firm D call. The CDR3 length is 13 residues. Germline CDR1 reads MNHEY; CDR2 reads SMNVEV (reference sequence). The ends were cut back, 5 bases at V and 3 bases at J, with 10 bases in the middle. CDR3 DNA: TGTGCCAGCAGTCTCCTCGGGGACACTGAAGCTTTCTTT. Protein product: CASSLLGDTEAFF.

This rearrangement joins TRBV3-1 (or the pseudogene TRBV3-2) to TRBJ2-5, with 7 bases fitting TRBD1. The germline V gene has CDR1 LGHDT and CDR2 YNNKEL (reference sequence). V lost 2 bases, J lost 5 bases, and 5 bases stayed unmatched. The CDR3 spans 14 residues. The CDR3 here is CASSQTGAGETQYF. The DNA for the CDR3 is TGTGCCAGCAGCCAAACAGGGGCCGGGGAGACCCAGTACTTC.

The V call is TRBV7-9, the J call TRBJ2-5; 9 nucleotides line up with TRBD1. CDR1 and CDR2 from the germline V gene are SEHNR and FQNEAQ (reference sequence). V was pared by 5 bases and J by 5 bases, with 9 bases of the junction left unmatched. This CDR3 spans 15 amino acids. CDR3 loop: CASSPMGQGLETQYF. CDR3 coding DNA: TGTGCCAGCAGCCCAATGGGACAGGGTCTCGAGACCCAGTACTTC.

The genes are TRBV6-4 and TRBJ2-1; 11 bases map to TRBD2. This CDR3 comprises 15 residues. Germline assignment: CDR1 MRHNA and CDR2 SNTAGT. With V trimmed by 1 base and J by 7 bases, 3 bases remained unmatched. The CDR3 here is CASSDWASGRNEQFF. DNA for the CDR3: TGTGCCAGCAGTGACTGGGCTAGCGGGAGGAATGAGCAGTTCTTC.